The TCR beta chain described here comes from a study of shared clonotypes between healthy human individuals. Loaded into unsorted PBMC replicate PCRs was about 0.3 ug DNA, 25,000 to 30,000 T cell genomes. Profiled with immunoSEQ multiplex PCR; TCRdb holds only in-frame clones, not every one. The top ten clones hold under 15% of a sample with hundreds of thousands of clones, around 78% of them seen once. Study findings and constraints: Sampling used blood alone; tissue repertoires probably differ.

The study enrolled healthy HIV-negative adults without recent acute infections or vaccinations as donors. V was shortened by 4 bases and J by 6 bases, with 18 bases between the two germline ends. The CDR3 runs to 16 residues. Germline loops: CDR1 SGHAT, CDR2 FQNNGV. A word on this clone: Its antigen is currently unknown.

The clonotype comes from a middle-aged woman in good health. Some clones in this sample may be carry-over from other donors' samples. Sequenced input: PBMCs. V is TRBV11-2 and J is TRBJ2-2; D may be TRBD1 or TRBD2 (5 bases each). CDR3 sequence: CASSSGTRAVSGELFF. CDR3 sequence (DNA): TGTGCCAGCAGCTCCGGGACGCGAGCGGTATCCGGGGAGCTGTTTTTT.